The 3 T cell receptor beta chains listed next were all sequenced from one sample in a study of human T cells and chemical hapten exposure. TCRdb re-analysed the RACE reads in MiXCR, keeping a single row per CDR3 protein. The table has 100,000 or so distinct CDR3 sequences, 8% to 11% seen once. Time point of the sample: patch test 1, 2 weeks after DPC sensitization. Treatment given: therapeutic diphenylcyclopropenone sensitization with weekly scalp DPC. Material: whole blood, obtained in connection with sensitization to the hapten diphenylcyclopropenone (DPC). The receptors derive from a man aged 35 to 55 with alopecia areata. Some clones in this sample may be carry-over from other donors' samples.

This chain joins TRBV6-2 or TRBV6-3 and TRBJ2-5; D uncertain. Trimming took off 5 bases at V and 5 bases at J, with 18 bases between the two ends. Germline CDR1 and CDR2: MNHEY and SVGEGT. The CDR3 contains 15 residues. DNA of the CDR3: TGTGCCAGCAGTGACCTAGGCGGATCAATGGAGACCCAGTACTTC. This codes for CASSDLGGSMETQYF.

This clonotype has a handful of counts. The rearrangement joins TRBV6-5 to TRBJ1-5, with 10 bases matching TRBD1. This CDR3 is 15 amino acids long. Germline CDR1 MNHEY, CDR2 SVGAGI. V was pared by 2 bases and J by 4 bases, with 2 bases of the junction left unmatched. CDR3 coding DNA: TGTGCCAGCAGTTACGACAGGGGGCTAAATCAGCCCCAGCATTTT. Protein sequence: CASSYDRGLNQPQHF.

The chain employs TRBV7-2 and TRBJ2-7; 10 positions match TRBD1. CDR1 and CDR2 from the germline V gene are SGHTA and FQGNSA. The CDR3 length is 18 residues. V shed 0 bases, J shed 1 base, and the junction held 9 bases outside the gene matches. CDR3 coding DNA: TGTGCCAGCAGCTTAGCGTCCATCGGGACAGGGGCTTCCTACGAGCAGTACTTC. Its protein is CASSLASIGTGASYEQYF.